These 8 T cell receptor beta chains came from one sample sequenced in a study of CD4 T cell repertoires in COVID-19 (dated by TCRdb to about 2021). Libraries came from the immunoSEQ multiplex PCR assay. TCRdb provides this immuneACCESS table in a form limited to in-frame rearrangements. Some clones are lacking; in checked studies, under half of them reflect an unresolved V gene, and why the rest are absent is not known. The sample profile shows thousands of clones; approximately 80% of them were found once. Roughly 2.2% of the sample rests with the top ten. Uncultured memory T cell samples were sequenced directly after ex vivo isolation. This specimen was effector memory CD4+ T cells from blood, taken before the COVID-19 pandemic. In the paper's terms, the cell subset or site label means: CD4+ T effector memory cells. The receptors derive from a human donor who had COVID-19.

This chain links TRBV5-1 with TRBJ2-7, with TRBD1 matching over 9 bases. Losses at the gene ends were 1 base for V and 7 bases for J; bases not matched to a gene: 3. The CDR3 is 13 residues long. Germline CDR1 is SGHRS and CDR2 is YFSETQ. CDR3 DNA sequence: TGCGCCAGCAGCTTGCAGGACAGGGGAGAGCAGTACTTC. This gives the protein CASSLQDRGEQYF.

This chain connects TRBV5-6 to TRBJ2-4, with 8 nucleotides matching TRBD2. CDR3 length: 15 amino acids. In germline, CDR1 is SGHDT, CDR2 YYEEEE. Losses at the gene ends were 2 bases for V and 7 bases for J; bases not matched to a gene: 8. CDR3 DNA: TGTGCCAGCAGCTTACCTGGGACTAGTAGTAACATTCAGTACTTC. Encoded protein: CASSLPGTSSNIQYF.

The chain joins TRBV10-3 to TRBJ2-7; TRBD2 agrees at 8 bases. Germline loops: CDR1 ENHRY, CDR2 SYGVKD. The CDR3 consists of 14 residues. V lost 4 bases and J lost 5; bases outside the gene matches: 7. The CDR3 reads CAISGTSGTHEQYF. CDR3 nucleotides: TGTGCCATCAGTGGTACTAGCGGCACCCACGAGCAGTACTTC.

The chain combines TRBV7-6 with TRBJ2-3; 8 bases line up with TRBD2. Germline CDR1 SGHVS, CDR2 FNYEAQ. The length of the CDR3 is 17 residues. The ends lost 5 bases at V and 5 bases at J; junction bases unmatched: 15. CDR3 amino acids: CASSLNPSGSLRDTQYF. DNA for the CDR3: TGTGCCAGCAGCCTTAATCCCAGCGGGAGCTTACGAGATACGCAGTATTTT.

This clone has a single count. The chain couples TRBV4-2 to TRBJ2-5, with 8 positions matching TRBD2. J lost 4 bases, V lost 3 bases, and 10 bases had no gene match. CDR1 and CDR2 (germline): LGHNA, YNFKEQ. The CDR3 is 16 residues long. The CDR3 here is CASSQGSAGGGETQYF. The CDR3 nucleotides are TGTGCCAGCAGCCAGGGTTCGGCGGGAGGAGGAGAGACCCAGTACTTC.

The count of this clone is one. CDR3 sequence reads: CASSLQQGGYNEQFF. The CDR3 nucleotides read TGTGCCAGCAGTCTCCAACAGGGTGGCTACAATGAGCAGTTCTTC. J is TRBJ2-1 and V is TRBV6-4; D might be TRBD1 (6 bases). CDR1 is MRHNA, CDR2 SNTAGT, per germline. V lost 5 bases, J lost 3 bases, and 14 bases lay in between. The CDR3 has 15 amino acids.

CDR3 sequence (DNA): TGCGCCAGCAGTGAAACAGGGTTGGGCGGCGAGCAGTACTTC. Residues: CASSETGLGGEQYF. V usage is TRBV10-1 and J usage is TRBJ2-7; tentative D call: TRBD1 (6 bases). Trimming left V 3 bases short and J 6 bases short, with 15 bases between. The CDR3 spans 14 residues. CDR1 WNHNN and CDR2 SYGVQD come from the germline V gene (reference sequence).

The J gene is TRBJ1-1, the V gene TRBV10-2; possible D gene TRBD1, 5 bases. The CDR3 is made up of 14 amino acids. Per germline, CDR1 WSHSY and CDR2 SAAADI. V was clipped by 6 bases and J by 3 bases, with 14 bases between them. This CDR3 reads CASRENGGYTEAFF. The DNA of the CDR3 is TGCGCCAGCAGAGAAAATGGGGGGTACACTGAAGCTTTCTTT.